This T cell receptor (beta chain) was sequenced for a study of blood T cell repertoires in COVID-19. Study context: Sites in the United States, Italy and Spain provided acute and convalescent COVID-19 samples.

The germline V gene encodes CDR1 LNHDA and CDR2 SQIVND (reference sequence). Trimming at V came to 9 bases and at J to 2 bases, leaving 10 bases not matched to a gene. The CDR3 has 15 amino acids. Under the authors' procedure: Amplification from reference gene primers served as the basis for estimated nucleated cell counts. The protocol was immunoSEQ multiplex PCR, while the TCRdb copy is restricted to in-frame clones and leaves out a portion. That table supplies the V and J calls and clone size; D and trimming were determined from the DNA. The repertoire holds roughly 220,000 clones, with around 87% as singletons.

The gene calls are TRBV19 and TRBJ2-3; 8 bases fit TRBD1. The sequencing sample was made of peripheral blood. The receptor was isolated from a woman between 50 and 59 years old with COVID-19, enrolled during active disease. The CDR3 loop is CASSRQGPYTDTQYF. In DNA, the CDR3 is TGTGCCAGCTCTCGACAGGGGCCCTACACAGATACGCAGTATTTT.